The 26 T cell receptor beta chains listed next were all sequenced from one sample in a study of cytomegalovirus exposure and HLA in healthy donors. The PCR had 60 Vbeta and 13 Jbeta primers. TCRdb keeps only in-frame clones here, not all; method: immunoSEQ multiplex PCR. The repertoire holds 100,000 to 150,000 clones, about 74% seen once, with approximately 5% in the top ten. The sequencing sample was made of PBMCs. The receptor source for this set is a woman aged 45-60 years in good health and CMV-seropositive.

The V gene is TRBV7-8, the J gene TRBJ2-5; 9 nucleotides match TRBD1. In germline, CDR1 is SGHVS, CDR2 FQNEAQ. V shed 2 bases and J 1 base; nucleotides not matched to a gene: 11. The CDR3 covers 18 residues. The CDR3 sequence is CASSLRDRASTTQETQYF. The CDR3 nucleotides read TGTGCCAGCAGCTTACGGGACAGGGCTAGCACTACCCAAGAGACCCAGTACTTC. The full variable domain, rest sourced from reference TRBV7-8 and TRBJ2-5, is GAGVSQSPRYKVAKRGQDVALRCDPISGHVSLFWYQQALGQGPEFLTYFQNEAQLDKSGLPSDRFFAERPEGSVSTLKIQRTQQEDSAVYLCASSLRDRASTTQETQYFGPGTRLLVL.

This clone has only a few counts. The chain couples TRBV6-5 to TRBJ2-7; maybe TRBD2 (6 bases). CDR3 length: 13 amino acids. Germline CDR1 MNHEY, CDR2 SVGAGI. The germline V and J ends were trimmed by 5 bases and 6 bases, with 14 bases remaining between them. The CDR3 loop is CASSAPGVREQYF. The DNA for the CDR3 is TGTGCCAGCAGTGCCCCGGGGGTGCGCGAGCAGTACTTC.

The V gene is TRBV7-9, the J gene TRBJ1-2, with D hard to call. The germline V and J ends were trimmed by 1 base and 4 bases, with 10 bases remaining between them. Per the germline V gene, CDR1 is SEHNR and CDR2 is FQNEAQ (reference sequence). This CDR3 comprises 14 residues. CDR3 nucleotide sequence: TGTGCCAGCAGCTTAGGGAGGGCTTCCTATGGCTACACCTTC. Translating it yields CASSLGRASYGYTF.

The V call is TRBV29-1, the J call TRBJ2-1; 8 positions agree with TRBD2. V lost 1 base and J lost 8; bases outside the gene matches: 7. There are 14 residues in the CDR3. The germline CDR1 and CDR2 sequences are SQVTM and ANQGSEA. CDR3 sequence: CSVEGGGPDDEQFF. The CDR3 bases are TGCAGCGTTGAAGGCGGGGGGCCCGACGATGAGCAGTTCTTC.

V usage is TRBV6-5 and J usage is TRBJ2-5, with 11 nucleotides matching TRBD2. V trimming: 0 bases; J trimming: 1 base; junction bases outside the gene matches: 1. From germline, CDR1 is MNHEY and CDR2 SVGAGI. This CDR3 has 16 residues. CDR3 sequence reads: CASSYSGTSGQETQYF. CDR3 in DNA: TGTGCCAGCAGTTACTCCGGGACTAGCGGCCAAGAGACCCAGTACTTC.

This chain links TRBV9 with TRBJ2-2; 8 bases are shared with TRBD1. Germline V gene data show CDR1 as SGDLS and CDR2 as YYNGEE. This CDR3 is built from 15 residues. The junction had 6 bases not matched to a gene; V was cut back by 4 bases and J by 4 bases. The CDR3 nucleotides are TGTGCCAGCAGCTACGACAGGGGTGGCACCGGGGAGCTGTTTTTT. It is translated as CASSYDRGGTGELFF.

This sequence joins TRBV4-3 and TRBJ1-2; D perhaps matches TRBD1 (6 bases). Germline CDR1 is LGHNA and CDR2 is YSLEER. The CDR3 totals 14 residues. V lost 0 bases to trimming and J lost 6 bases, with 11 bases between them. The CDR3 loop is CASSQDTGLDGYTF. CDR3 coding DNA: TGCGCCAGCAGCCAAGACACAGGGCTGGATGGCTACACCTTC.

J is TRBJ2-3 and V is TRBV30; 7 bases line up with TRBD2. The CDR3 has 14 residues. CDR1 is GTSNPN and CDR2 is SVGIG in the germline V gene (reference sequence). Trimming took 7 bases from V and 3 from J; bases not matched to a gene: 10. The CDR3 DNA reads TGTGCCTCCCCGACTCGGGGGGTAACAGATACGCAGTATTTT. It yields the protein CASPTRGVTDTQYF.

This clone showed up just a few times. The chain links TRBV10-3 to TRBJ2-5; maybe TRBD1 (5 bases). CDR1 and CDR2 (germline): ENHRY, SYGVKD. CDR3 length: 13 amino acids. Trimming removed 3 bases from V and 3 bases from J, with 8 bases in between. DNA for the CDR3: TGTGCCATCAGTGATAGGGGTGAAGAGACCCAGTACTTC. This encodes CAISDRGEETQYF.

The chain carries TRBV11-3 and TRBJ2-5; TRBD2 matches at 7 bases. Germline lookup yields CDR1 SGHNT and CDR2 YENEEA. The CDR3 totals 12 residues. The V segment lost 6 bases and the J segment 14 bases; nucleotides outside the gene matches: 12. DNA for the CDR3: TGTGCCAGCAGTTCAACTAGCGTCCCTCGTTACTTC. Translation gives CASSSTSVPRYF.

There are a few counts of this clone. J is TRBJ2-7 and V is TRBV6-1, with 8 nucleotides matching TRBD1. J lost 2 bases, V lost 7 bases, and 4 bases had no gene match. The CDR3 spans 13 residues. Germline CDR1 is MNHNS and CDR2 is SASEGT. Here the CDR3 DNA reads TGTGCCAGCACCGACAGGGGACCCTACGAGCAGTACTTC. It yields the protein CASTDRGPYEQYF.

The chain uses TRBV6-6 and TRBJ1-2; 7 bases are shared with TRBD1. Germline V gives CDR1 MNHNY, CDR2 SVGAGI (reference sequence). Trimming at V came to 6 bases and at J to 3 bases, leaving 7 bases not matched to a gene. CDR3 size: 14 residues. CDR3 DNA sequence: TGTGCCAGCAGACTACAGGGGATCGACTATGGCTACACCTTC. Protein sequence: CASRLQGIDYGYTF.

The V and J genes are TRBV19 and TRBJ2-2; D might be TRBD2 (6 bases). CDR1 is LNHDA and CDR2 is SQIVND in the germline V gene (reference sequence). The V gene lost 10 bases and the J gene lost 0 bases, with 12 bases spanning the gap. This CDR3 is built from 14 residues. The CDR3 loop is CAIGTSTNTGELFF. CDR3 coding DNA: TGTGCCATCGGGACTTCTACGAACACCGGGGAGCTGTTTTTT. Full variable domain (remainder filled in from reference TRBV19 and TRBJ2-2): DGGITQSPKYLFRKEGQNVTLSCEQNLNHDAMYWYRQDPGQGLRLIYYSQIVNDFQKGDIAEGYSVSREKKESFPLTVTSAQKNPTAFYLCAIGTSTNTGELFFGEGSRLTVL.

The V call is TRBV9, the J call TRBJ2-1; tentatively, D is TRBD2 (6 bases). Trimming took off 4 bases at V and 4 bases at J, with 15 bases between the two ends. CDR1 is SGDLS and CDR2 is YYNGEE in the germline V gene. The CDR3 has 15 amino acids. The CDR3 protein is CASSKTGDPYNEQFF. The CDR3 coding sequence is TGTGCCAGCAGCAAGACGGGGGACCCTTACAATGAGCAGTTCTTC.

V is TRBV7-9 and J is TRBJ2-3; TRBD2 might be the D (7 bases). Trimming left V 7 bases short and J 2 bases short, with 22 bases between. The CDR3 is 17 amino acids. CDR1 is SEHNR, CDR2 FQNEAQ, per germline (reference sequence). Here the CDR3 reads CASNLPGGRPATDTQYF. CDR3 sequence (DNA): TGTGCCAGCAACCTCCCGGGGGGCAGGCCGGCCACAGATACGCAGTATTTT.

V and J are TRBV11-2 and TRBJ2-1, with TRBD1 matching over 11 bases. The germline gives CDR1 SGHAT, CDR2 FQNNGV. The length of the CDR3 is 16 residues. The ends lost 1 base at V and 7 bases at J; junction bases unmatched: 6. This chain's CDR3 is CASSLVRDRGGNEQFF. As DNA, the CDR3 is TGTGCCAGCAGCTTAGTAAGGGACAGGGGGGGGAATGAGCAGTTCTTC. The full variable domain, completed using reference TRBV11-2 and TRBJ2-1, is EAGVAQSPRYKIIEKRQSVAFWCNPISGHATLYWYQQILGQGPKLLIQFQNNGVVDDSQLPKDRFSAERLKGVDSTLKIQPAKLEDSAVYLCASSLVRDRGGNEQFFGPGTRLTVL.

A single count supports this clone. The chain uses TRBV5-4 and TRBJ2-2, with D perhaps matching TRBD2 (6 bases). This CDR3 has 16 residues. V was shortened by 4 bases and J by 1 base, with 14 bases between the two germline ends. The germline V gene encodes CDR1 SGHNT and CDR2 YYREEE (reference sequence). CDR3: CASSVYGTVNTGELFF. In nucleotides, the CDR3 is TGTGCCAGCAGCGTATACGGGACTGTGAACACCGGGGAGCTGTTTTTT.

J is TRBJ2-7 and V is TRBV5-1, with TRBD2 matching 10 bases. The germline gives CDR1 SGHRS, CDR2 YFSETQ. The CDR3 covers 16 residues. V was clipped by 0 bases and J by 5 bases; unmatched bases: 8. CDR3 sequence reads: CASSLGATSGVNEQYF. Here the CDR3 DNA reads TGCGCCAGCAGCTTGGGGGCTACTAGCGGGGTTAACGAGCAGTACTTC.

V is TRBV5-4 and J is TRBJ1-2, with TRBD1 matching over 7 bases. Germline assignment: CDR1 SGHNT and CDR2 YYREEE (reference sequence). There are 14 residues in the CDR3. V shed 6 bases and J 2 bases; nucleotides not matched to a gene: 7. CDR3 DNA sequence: TGTGCCAGCACCTCTAGACAGGGAAACTATGGCTACACCTTC. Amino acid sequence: CASTSRQGNYGYTF.

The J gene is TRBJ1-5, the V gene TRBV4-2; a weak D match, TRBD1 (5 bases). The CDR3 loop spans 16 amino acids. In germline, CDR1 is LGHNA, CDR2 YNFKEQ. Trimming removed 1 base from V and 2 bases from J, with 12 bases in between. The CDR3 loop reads CASSQGGDSRNQPQHF. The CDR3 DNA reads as TGTGCCAGCAGCCAAGGAGGAGACAGCCGCAATCAGCCCCAGCATTTT.

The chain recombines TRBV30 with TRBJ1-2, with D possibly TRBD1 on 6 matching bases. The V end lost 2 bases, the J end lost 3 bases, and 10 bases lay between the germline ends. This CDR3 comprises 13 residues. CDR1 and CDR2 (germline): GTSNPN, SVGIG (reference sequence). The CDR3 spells CAWSHAGDYGYTF. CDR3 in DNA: TGTGCCTGGAGTCACGCAGGGGACTATGGCTACACCTTC.

CDR3 amino acids: CASSKEEVVGAWVEAFF. The CDR3 DNA reads TGTGCCAGCAGCAAAGAGGAGGTAGTGGGTGCCTGGGTTGAAGCTTTCTTT. The chain is built from TRBV21-1 and TRBJ1-1. TRBV21-1 represents a pseudogene. This CDR3 is built from 17 residues.

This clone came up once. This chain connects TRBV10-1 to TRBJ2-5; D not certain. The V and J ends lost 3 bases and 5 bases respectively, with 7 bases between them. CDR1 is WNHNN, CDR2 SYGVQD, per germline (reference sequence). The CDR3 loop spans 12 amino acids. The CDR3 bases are TGCGCCAGCAGTGATTCCGGGGAGACCCAGTACTTC. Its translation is CASSDSGETQYF.

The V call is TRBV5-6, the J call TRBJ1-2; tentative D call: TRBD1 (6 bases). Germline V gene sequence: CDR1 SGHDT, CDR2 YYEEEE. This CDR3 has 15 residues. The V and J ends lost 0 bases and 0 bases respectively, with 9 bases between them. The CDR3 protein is CASSLAAGANYGYTF. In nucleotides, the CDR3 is TGTGCCAGCAGCTTGGCGGCAGGGGCTAACTATGGCTACACCTTC. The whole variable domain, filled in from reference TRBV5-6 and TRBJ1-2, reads DAGVTQSPTHLIKTRGQQVTLRCSPKSGHDTVSWYQQALGQGPQFIFQYYEEEERQRGNFPDRFSGHQFPNYSSELNVNALLLGDSALYLCASSLAAGANYGYTFGSGTRLTVV.

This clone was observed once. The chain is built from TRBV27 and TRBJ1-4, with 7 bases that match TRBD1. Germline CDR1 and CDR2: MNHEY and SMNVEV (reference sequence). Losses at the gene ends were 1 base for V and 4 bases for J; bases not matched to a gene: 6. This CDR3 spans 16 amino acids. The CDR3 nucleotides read TGTGCCAGCAGTTTATTGACAGGGTCGCTTAATGAAAAACTGTTTTTT. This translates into CASSLLTGSLNEKLFF.

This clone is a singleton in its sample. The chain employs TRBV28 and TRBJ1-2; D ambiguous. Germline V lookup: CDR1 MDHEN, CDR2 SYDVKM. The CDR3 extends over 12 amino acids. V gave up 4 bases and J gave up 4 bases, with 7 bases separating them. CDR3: CASSSPSYGYTF. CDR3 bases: TGTGCCAGCAGTTCCCCCTCCTATGGCTACACCTTC.